This entry describes one TCR beta chain. TCRdb reassembled clones from the PCR reads with MiXCR. The table includes some 31,000 clones, approximately 4% detected once. V lost 3 bases and J lost 5, with 13 bases in between. The CDR3 runs to 15 residues. Germline CDR1 and CDR2: MNHEY and SMNVEV (reference sequence). The sample comes from a study of metastatic and nonmetastatic thyroid tumors. Until they underwent thyroid surgery, no patient had received any treatment. The sample consisted of blood. This chain joins TRBV27 and TRBJ1-4; maybe TRBD1 (5 bases). The TCR sequence derives from a female donor with papillary thyroid cancer or a benign thyroid nodule (not recorded which). Some clones in this sample may be carry-over from other donors' samples. The chain's CDR3 is CASSFSDRLNEKLFF. In DNA form, the CDR3 reads TGTGCCAGCAGTTTTTCCGACAGATTGAATGAAAAACTGTTTTTT.